This TCR beta chain derives from a study of cytomegalovirus exposure and HLA in healthy donors. Study results and caveats: Cytomegalovirus association was assigned to under 200 TCR beta chains. The study found most TCR sequences rare, yet found some public TCRs in many donors.

Trimming at V came to 8 bases and at J to 4 bases, leaving 7 bases not matched to a gene. Looked up from germline, CDR1 is SGHVS and CDR2 is FNYEAQ. CDR3 length: 14 residues. On this clone itself: What it binds is unknown.

Primers for the PCR totalled 60 Vbeta and 13 Jbeta. Method: immunoSEQ multiplex PCR; TCRdb's copy keeps in-frame clones and lacks some. The table has approximately 150,000 clones, about 85% seen once. The V call is TRBV7-6, the J call TRBJ2-3, with 9 bases identical to TRBD2. This clonotype was sampled from a boy aged 2 to 10 in good health and CMV-seronegative. Sequencing used PBMCs. The CDR3 DNA sequence: TGTGCCAGCGCGGGCGGGGGGGCCCCAGATACGCAGTATTTT. Its protein is CASAGGGAPDTQYF.